The 3 T cell receptor beta chains below come from one sample, sequenced in a study of cytomegalovirus exposure and HLA in healthy donors. PCR amplification relied on 60 Vbeta primers (plus 13 Jbeta primers). The data were produced by immunoSEQ multiplex PCR, yet TCRdb's version contains in-frame clones alone and is incomplete. The sample lists some 150,000 clones; roughly 87% were seen once. Source material: PBMCs. Receptor source: a man in his thirties or forties in good health and CMV-seropositive.

CDR3 amino acids: CSVETGSYNEQFF. CDR3 sequence (DNA): TGCAGCGTTGAAACGGGGAGCTACAATGAGCAGTTCTTC. V and J are TRBV29-1 and TRBJ2-1; D is possibly TRBD2 (5 bases). The germline gives CDR1 SQVTM, CDR2 ANQGSEA. Deletions cut 2 bases from V and 3 bases from J, with 8 bases between. This CDR3 region has 13 residues.

This chain joins TRBV5-1 and TRBJ2-7, with 9 bases that match TRBD1. V lost 0 bases, J lost 2 bases, and 3 bases stayed unmatched. This CDR3 region has 15 residues. Germline V CDR1 and CDR2: SGHRS, YFSETQ. This CDR3 is CASSLAGDRAYEQYF. The CDR3 DNA reads as TGCGCCAGCAGCTTGGCGGGGGACAGGGCCTACGAGCAGTACTTC.

The chain has TRBV5-1 and TRBJ2-7; 8 bases are a match to TRBD2. Germline CDR1 and CDR2: SGHRS and YFSETQ. The CDR3 has 14 residues. Unmatched junction bases numbered 6, after V lost 4 bases and J lost 3 bases. CDR3 coding DNA: TGCGCCAGCAGCCCTTGGACTAGCAGCTACGAGCAGTACTTC. Translated, it gives CASSPWTSSYEQYF.